The source of this TCR beta chain is a study of long-term antiretroviral therapy in people with HIV. Looking at the study overall: The earliest samples predate the 2015 immediate-ART recommendation by about a decade. General study results and limits: Neither ART adherence, viral resistance nor therapy changes were documented. An increase in diversity followed ART, yet levels stayed below transplant donor controls. Clones that had undergone expansion before ART dominated the repertoire at all time points.

In regard to this clone: Its specificity is not known.

The junction had 3 bases not matched to a gene; V was cut back by 2 bases and J by 4 bases. Germline CDR1 is MNHEY and CDR2 is SMNVEV (reference sequence). The CDR3 contains 14 residues. The authors ran the immunoSEQ assay, v3.0, at survey level. Method: immunoSEQ multiplex PCR; TCRdb's copy keeps in-frame clones and lacks some. Among almost 35,000 clones listed, around 83% were seen once. The gene calls are TRBV27 and TRBJ2-5; 8 bases match TRBD1. Sequencing was performed on unsorted PBMCs, taken roughly 2.9 years before starting antiretroviral therapy. This TCR came from a woman in her 30s with HIV. This chain's CDR3 is CASSLGTGGETQYF. CDR3 coding DNA: TGTGCCAGCAGTTTAGGGACAGGAGGAGAGACCCAGTACTTC.